This T cell receptor beta chain was documented in a study of blood T cell repertoires in COVID-19. The overall study: Sites across the United States, Italy and Spain contributed samples from acute and convalescent COVID-19.

Two negative PCRs, clearance, or symptom resolution were required of recovered Cohort 3 donors. Germline lookup yields CDR1 KGHDR and CDR2 SFDVKD. The CDR3 extends over 16 amino acids. The V end was cut by 1 base, the J end by 0 bases, with 8 bases between. Measured with immunoSEQ multiplex PCR; TCRdb has only the in-frame clones, and not every one. There are some 510,000 clones in the sample; over 75% occur only once, and 1.5% to 2% lies in the top ten. The sequencing sample was made of PBMCs or T cells enriched from blood (not recorded which). The sequence was collected from a middle-aged woman who had recovered from COVID-19. This chain joins TRBV24-1 and TRBJ2-2, with D unclear. CDR3 sequence (DNA): TGTGCCACCAGTGATTTTCCAGACTCGAACACCGGGGAGCTGTTTTTT. Residues: CATSDFPDSNTGELFF.